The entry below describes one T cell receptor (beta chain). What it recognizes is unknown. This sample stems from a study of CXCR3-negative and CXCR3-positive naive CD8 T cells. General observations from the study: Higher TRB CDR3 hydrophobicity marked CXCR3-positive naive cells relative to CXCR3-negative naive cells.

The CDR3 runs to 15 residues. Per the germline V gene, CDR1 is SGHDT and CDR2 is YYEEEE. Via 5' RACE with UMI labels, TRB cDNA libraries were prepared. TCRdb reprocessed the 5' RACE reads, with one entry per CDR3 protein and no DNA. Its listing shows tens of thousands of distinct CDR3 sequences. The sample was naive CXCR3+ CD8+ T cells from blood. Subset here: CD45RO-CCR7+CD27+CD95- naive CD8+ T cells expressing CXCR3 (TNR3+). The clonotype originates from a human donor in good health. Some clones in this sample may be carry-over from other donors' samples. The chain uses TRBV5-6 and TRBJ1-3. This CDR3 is CASRLTPSSGNTIYF.